The sequence of this TCR beta chain was determined in a study of shared clonotypes between healthy human individuals. About the research overall: CD4 naive and CD4 memory each took three plates per donor, while CD8 naive took two and CD8 memory one.

The CDR3 loop spans 17 amino acids. The junction had 7 bases not matched to a gene; V was cut back by 3 bases and J by 8 bases. Germline CDR1 is LNHDA and CDR2 is SQIVND (reference sequence). A note on this clone: Its specificity is not known.

Study results and limitations: Owing to a small donor count, the genetic and exposure-history diversity represented was limited. Clonotype sharing among donors was expected to depend on sequencing depth.

For every subset, genomic DNA was evenly distributed across several immunoSEQ plates. Profiling relied on immunoSEQ multiplex PCR, and the TCRdb table lists in-frame clones only, not all of them. This table holds some 500,000 clones, almost 97% found once. The sequencing sample was made of naive CD4+ T cells sorted from blood. As for subset: CD45RA+ positively selected. This TCR was recovered from a woman in her 30s in good health. V usage is TRBV19 and J usage is TRBJ2-1; 16 bases match TRBD2. CDR3 DNA sequence: TGTGCCAGTAGTATTTGGGGACTAGCGGGAGGGCACGATGAGCAGTTCTTC. Translated: CASSIWGLAGGHDEQFF.